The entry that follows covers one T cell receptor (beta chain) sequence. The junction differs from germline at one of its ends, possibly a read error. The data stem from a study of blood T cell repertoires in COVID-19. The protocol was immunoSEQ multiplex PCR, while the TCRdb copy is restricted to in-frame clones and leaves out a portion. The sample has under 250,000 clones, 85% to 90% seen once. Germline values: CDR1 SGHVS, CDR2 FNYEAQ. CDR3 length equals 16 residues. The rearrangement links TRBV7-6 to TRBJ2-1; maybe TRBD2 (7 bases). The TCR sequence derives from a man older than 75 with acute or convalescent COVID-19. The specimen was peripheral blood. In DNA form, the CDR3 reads TGCGCCAGCGCAAAAGGGGGGGCCTCAAAATTGGGTGAGCAGTTCTTC. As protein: CASAKGGASKLGEQFF.